Below are 12 T cell receptor beta chains sequenced from a single sample in a study of CXCR3-negative and CXCR3-positive naive CD8 T cells. What these receptors recognize is not known. Researchers prepared the TRB cDNA libraries using 5' RACE with UMI labels. TCRdb reprocessed the 5' RACE reads, with one entry per CDR3 protein and no DNA. The table counts around 160,000 distinct CDR3 sequences; over 0.25% lies in the top ten. Study-level points and caveats: Compared with CXCR3-negative naive cells, CXCR3-positive naive cells showed more hydrophobic TRB CDR3s.

The sample consisted of naive CXCR3+ CD8+ T cells from blood. The subset here: CD45RO-CCR7+CD27+CD95- naive CD8+ T cells expressing CXCR3 (TNR3+). These receptors all stem from a human donor in good health. Some clones in this sample may be carry-over from other donors' samples.

V gene TRBV20-1 combines with J gene TRBJ2-7; TCRdb lists TRBD1, though no DNA is available to test this call. The CDR3 runs 13 residues. Germline assignment: CDR1 DFQATT and CDR2 SNEGSKA (reference sequence). The CDR3 sequence is CSANRGVPYEQYF.

The chain has TRBV29-1 and TRBJ1-1. The CDR3 is made up of 13 amino acids. Germline values: CDR1 SQVTM, CDR2 ANQGSEA. The chain's CDR3 is CSVEGGGAFGAFF.

The chain has TRBV20-1 and TRBJ2-7; TCRdb selects TRBD1, and the lack of DNA leaves this call unchecked. The CDR3 length is 13 residues. Germline V gene lookup returns CDR1 DFQATT and CDR2 SNEGSKA (reference sequence). CDR3 protein: CSARDMRQFEQYF.

The rearrangement links TRBV12-2 to TRBJ1-1; the TRBD1 assignment by TCRdb is unverifiable without DNA. TRBV12-2 is a pseudogene locus. The CDR3 sequence is 16 residues long. CDR3 loop: CASRLFRGAGNTEAFF.

The chain links TRBV7-9 to TRBJ2-7; TCRdb names TRBD1, which stays unverified in the absence of DNA. The germline V gene encodes CDR1 SEHNR and CDR2 FQNEAQ (reference sequence). The CDR3 loop spans 16 amino acids. The CDR3 protein is CASSPSGIGQGYEQYF.

The gene calls are TRBV28 and TRBJ2-3. From germline, CDR1 is MDHEN and CDR2 SYDVKM. The CDR3 extends over 16 amino acids. The CDR3 sequence is CASTPWGGFGTDTQYF.

The CDR3: CASSFGFTEAFF. The V gene is TRBV5-1, the J gene TRBJ1-1. Germline V gives CDR1 SGHRS, CDR2 YFSETQ. This CDR3 is built from 12 residues.

The rearrangement joins TRBV5-1 to TRBJ2-2. CDR3 size: 13 residues. CDR1 is SGHRS, CDR2 YFSETQ, per germline. The CDR3 sequence is CASTAVNTGELFF.

The genes are TRBV28 and TRBJ2-1. The germline CDR1 and CDR2 sequences are MDHEN and SYDVKM. The CDR3 runs to 11 residues. The CDR3 sequence is CASSQIFEQFF.

The chain uses TRBV12-5 and TRBJ2-7; TCRdb picks TRBD1, but there is no DNA to check that call. This CDR3 has 15 amino acids. CDR1 and CDR2 (germline): LGHNT, FRNRAP. CDR3 protein: CASGLVGGERVEQYF.

The rearrangement joins TRBV4-3 to TRBJ2-3; TCRdb gives TRBD1 as the D gene, but with no DNA this cannot be confirmed. This CDR3 has 17 amino acids. Germline loops: CDR1 LGHNA, CDR2 YSLEER. CDR3 in amino acids: CASSPIKAGQGTDTQYF.

The V and J genes are TRBV29-1 and TRBJ2-7; TCRdb gives TRBD2 as the D gene, but with no DNA this cannot be confirmed. Germline CDR1 SQVTM, CDR2 ANQGSEA. The CDR3 is made up of 12 amino acids. This chain's CDR3 is CSVVAGGGEQYF.